The 27 T cell receptor beta chains below were found in one sample sequenced in a study of blood T cell repertoires in COVID-19. Using immunoSEQ multiplex PCR, the repertoire was profiled, and TCRdb retains in-frame clones only, with some absent. Seen here are some 100,000 clones, around four fifths observed once, and the top ten hold roughly an eighth. The specimen was peripheral blood. These receptors were collected from a man in his forties or fifties with active or convalescent COVID-19.

In its sample, this clone was seen a few times. V is TRBV5-6 and J is TRBJ2-7; 9 bases match TRBD1. Losses at the gene ends were 5 bases for V and 4 bases for J; bases not matched to a gene: 7. Germline CDR1 SGHDT, CDR2 YYEEEE. The CDR3 totals 14 residues. CDR3 residues: CASRRPGQGYEQYF. DNA of the CDR3: TGTGCCAGCAGACGTCCGGGACAGGGTTACGAGCAGTACTTC. The complete variable domain, with remaining parts taken from reference TRBV5-6 and TRBJ2-7, reads DAGVTQSPTHLIKTRGQQVTLRCSPKSGHDTVSWYQQALGQGPQFIFQYYEEEERQRGNFPDRFSGHQFPNYSSELNVNALLLGDSALYLCASRRPGQGYEQYFGPGTRLTVT.

The rearrangement joins TRBV9 to TRBJ1-5; maybe TRBD1 (6 bases). V was cut by 4 bases and J by 1 base, with 15 bases left in between. Germline V lookup: CDR1 SGDLS, CDR2 YYNGEE. The CDR3 covers 16 residues. The CDR3 sequence: CASSFTGYTSNQPQHF. The CDR3, as DNA: TGTGCCAGCAGCTTTACAGGGTATACGAGCAATCAGCCCCAGCATTTT.

The chain combines TRBV7-9 with TRBJ2-1, with TRBD2 matching 8 bases. Germline trimming cut 4 bases from V and 4 bases from J; bases unmatched to any gene: 9. The CDR3 covers 16 residues. The germline gives CDR1 SEHNR, CDR2 FQNEAQ (reference sequence). The CDR3 sequence: CASSSGLAGRYNEQFF. For the CDR3, the DNA is TGTGCCAGCAGCTCCGGACTAGCCGGTCGGTACAATGAGCAGTTCTTC. Combining the CDR3 with reference TRBV7-9 and TRBJ2-1 gives the whole variable domain DTGVSQNPRHKITKRGQNVTFRCDPISEHNRLYWYRQTLGQGPEFLTYFQNEAQLEKSRLLSDRFSAERPKGSFSTLEIQRTEQGDSAMYLCASSSGLAGRYNEQFFGPGTRLTVL.

V usage is TRBV5-1 and J usage is TRBJ1-6; a possible D gene is TRBD1 (5 bases). Germline V gives CDR1 SGHRS, CDR2 YFSETQ. The CDR3 totals 14 residues. V gave up 5 bases and J gave up 7 bases, with 13 bases separating them. The CDR3 DNA sequence: TGCGCCAGCAGAGAGCAGGGTGAAAATTCACCCCTCCACTTT. Translated: CASREQGENSPLHF. Using reference TRBV5-1 and TRBJ1-6 for the parts outside the CDR3, the full variable domain is KAGVTQTPRYLIKTRGQQVTLSCSPISGHRSVSWYQQTPGQGLQFLFEYFSETQRNKGNFPGRFSGRQFSNSRSEMNVSTLELGDSALYLCASREQGENSPLHFGNGTRLTVT.

This sequence joins TRBV30 and TRBJ1-2; TRBD1 might be the D (5 bases). This CDR3 region has 14 residues. Per the germline V gene, CDR1 is GTSNPN and CDR2 is SVGIG (reference sequence). V gave up 1 base and J gave up 0 bases, with 9 bases separating them. For the CDR3, the DNA is TGTGCCTGGAGTGGGGGGGAGGCTAACTATGGCTACACCTTC. It is translated as CAWSGGEANYGYTF.

The V gene is TRBV19, the J gene TRBJ2-7; 12 bases agree with TRBD2. Per germline, CDR1 LNHDA and CDR2 SQIVND (reference sequence). Germline trimming cut 4 bases from V and 4 bases from J; bases unmatched to any gene: 8. This CDR3 has 16 amino acids. This chain's CDR3 is CASSTTGLAGRYEQYF. In DNA, the CDR3 is TGTGCCAGTAGTACTACAGGACTAGCGGGGAGATACGAGCAGTACTTC.

The V and J genes are TRBV5-1 and TRBJ2-7, with 7 bases that match TRBD1. The V gene end was trimmed by 5 bases and the J gene end by 5 bases; junction bases not matched to a gene: 4. CDR1 SGHRS and CDR2 YFSETQ come from the germline V gene. The CDR3 covers 12 residues. The CDR3 DNA reads TGCGCCAGCAGTCAAGGGGGCCACGAGCAGTACTTC. This encodes CASSQGGHEQYF.

The V gene is TRBV10-3, the J gene TRBJ2-7; D is ambiguous. V was trimmed by 8 bases and J by 6 bases, leaving 11 bases between them. Germline-derived CDR1 and CDR2 are ENHRY and SYGVKD. The length of the CDR3 is 11 residues. CDR3 sequence (DNA): TGTGCCATCCGTGGAGCTGTCGAGCAGTACTTC. Translated: CAIRGAVEQYF.

The rearrangement links TRBV29-1 to TRBJ1-2; TRBD1 aligns across 7 bases. Germline values: CDR1 SQVTM, CDR2 ANQGSEA. Germline trimming cut 6 bases from V and 6 bases from J; bases unmatched to any gene: 7. This CDR3 region has 12 residues. This CDR3 is CSVREGAHGYTF. The CDR3 DNA reads TGCAGCGTCAGAGAGGGGGCCCATGGCTACACCTTC.

The chain links TRBV27 to TRBJ2-7; 11 nucleotides align to TRBD2. Germline V lookup: CDR1 MNHEY, CDR2 SMNVEV (reference sequence). The CDR3 length is 15 residues. V shed 5 bases and J 1 base; nucleotides not matched to a gene: 4. Written as DNA, the CDR3 is TGTGCCAGCAGTAAGGGACTAGCGGTTTCCTACGAGCAGTACTTC. It yields the protein CASSKGLAVSYEQYF.

The V call is TRBV5-6, the J call TRBJ1-1; D may be TRBD1 (6 bases). V lost 5 bases, J lost 7 bases, and 18 bases lay in between. Germline CDR1 SGHDT, CDR2 YYEEEE. The CDR3 extends over 14 amino acids. The DNA for the CDR3 is TGTGCCAGCAGTCTAAACCAGGGGCAAGGTGAAGCTTTCTTT. Its protein is CASSLNQGQGEAFF.

A remark on this clone: One junction end does not reproduce the germline sequence, and a read error may be involved. V usage is TRBV29-1 and J usage is TRBJ1-2; TRBD1 aligns across 8 bases. The germline V gene encodes CDR1 SQVTM and CDR2 ANQGSEA. The CDR3 runs 13 residues. CDR3 in DNA: TGCAGCGCTGAAACGGACAGGGAATATGGCTACACCTTC. Amino acids: CSAETDREYGYTF.

This clone was counted a few times. The chain has TRBV7-2 and TRBJ1-5; 7 bases match TRBD1. The V segment lost 3 bases and the J segment 2 bases; nucleotides outside the gene matches: 1. The germline V gene encodes CDR1 SGHTA and CDR2 FQGNSA. CDR3 length equals 14 residues. The CDR3 region has the DNA TGTGCCAGCAGCTTGGGACAGCGCAATCAGCCCCAGCATTTT. Translation gives CASSLGQRNQPQHF.

Here the CDR3 reads CASSPPGRGGRDEQFF. CDR3 nucleotides: TGTGCCAGTAGTCCCCCAGGGCGGGGAGGACGGGATGAGCAGTTCTTC. The gene calls are TRBV19 and TRBJ2-1, with a possible D match to TRBD2 (6 bases). Germline-derived CDR1 and CDR2 are LNHDA and SQIVND (reference sequence). Trimming took off 5 bases at V and 8 bases at J, with 22 bases between the two ends. The CDR3 has 16 residues.

J is TRBJ2-7 and V is TRBV9; TRBD2 matches 12 bases. CDR3 length: 18 residues. With V trimmed by 4 bases and J by 1 base, 12 bases remained unmatched. In germline, CDR1 is SGDLS, CDR2 YYNGEE. The CDR3 nucleotides read TGTGCCAGCAGCCCAGAAGGCCTAGCGGGAGGGAGGTCCTACGAGCAGTACTTC. It encodes CASSPEGLAGGRSYEQYF.

The genes are TRBV27 and TRBJ2-6, with D maybe TRBD1 (5 bases). Per germline, CDR1 MNHEY and CDR2 SMNVEV (reference sequence). CDR3 length: 15 residues. The V gene lost 7 bases and the J gene lost 2 bases, with 12 bases spanning the gap. The CDR3 loop is CASTKGVTGANVLTF. CDR3 nucleotides: TGTGCCAGCACCAAAGGGGTAACTGGGGCCAACGTCCTGACTTTC.

The rearrangement joins TRBV3-1 (or the pseudogene TRBV3-2) to TRBJ1-3; D not resolved. Germline CDR1 LGHDT, CDR2 YNNKEL (reference sequence). The V end was cut by 0 bases, the J end by 4 bases, with 4 bases between. This CDR3 spans 13 amino acids. CDR3 in DNA: TGTGCCAGCAGCCAAGAAGCCGGAAACACCATATATTTT. Its translation: CASSQEAGNTIYF.

In its sample, this clone was seen many times. CDR3 nucleotides: TGTGCCAGCTCACCACAGGATGGGGCCAATCAGCCCCAGCATTTT. It is translated as CASSPQDGANQPQHF. The gene calls are TRBV18 and TRBJ1-5; TRBD1 is a possible D gene (5 bases). Trimming removed 1 base from V and 3 bases from J, with 10 bases in between. Germline V gene sequence: CDR1 KGHSH, CDR2 LQKENI. This CDR3 contains 15 residues.

V and J are TRBV6-6 and TRBJ1-5, with unresolved D. The length of the CDR3 is 15 residues. Germline V lookup: CDR1 MNHNY, CDR2 SVGAGI (reference sequence). Trimming left V 0 bases short and J 4 bases short, with 10 bases between. In DNA, the CDR3 is TGTGCCAGCAGTTACTCTTCCGGGTGGAATCAGCCCCAGCATTTT. This sequence encodes CASSYSSGWNQPQHF.

The chain couples TRBV28 to TRBJ2-1; 8 bases fit TRBD2. V lost 6 bases and J lost 7; bases outside the gene matches: 8. CDR3 size: 14 residues. Germline CDR1 and CDR2: MDHEN and SYDVKM. The CDR3 bases are TGTGCCAGCAGCTCCGGGACTAGTCGAAATGAGCAGTTCTTC. Its protein product is CASSSGTSRNEQFF.

The rearrangement joins TRBV11-2 to TRBJ2-3; unclear D gene. V was trimmed by 2 bases and J by 5 bases, leaving 8 bases between them. The CDR3 runs 13 residues. CDR1 SGHAT and CDR2 FQNNGV come from the germline V gene. The CDR3 DNA reads TGTGCCAGCAGCTTATTATACGGAGATACGCAGTATTTT. Its translation: CASSLLYGDTQYF. Together with reference TRBV11-2 and TRBJ2-3, the CDR3 gives the full variable domain: EAGVAQSPRYKIIEKRQSVAFWCNPISGHATLYWYQQILGQGPKLLIQFQNNGVVDDSQLPKDRFSAERLKGVDSTLKIQPAKLEDSAVYLCASSLLYGDTQYFGPGTRLTVL.

The genes are TRBV4-2 and TRBJ2-7; TRBD2 agrees at 7 bases. J gave up 5 bases and V 6 bases, and 10 bases lay outside the gene matches. CDR3 length: 14 amino acids. CDR1 is LGHNA, CDR2 YNFKEQ, per germline. The CDR3 here is CASRPREAPNEQYF. The CDR3 DNA reads as TGTGCCAGCAGACCTCGGGAGGCCCCTAACGAGCAGTACTTC.

The chain couples TRBV6-2 or TRBV6-3 to TRBJ1-1, with 9 bases identical to TRBD1. With V trimmed by 5 bases and J by 2 bases, 9 bases remained unmatched. Germline V gene sequence: CDR1 MNHEY, CDR2 SVGEGT. This CDR3 comprises 16 residues. The CDR3 spells CASSVAGTGLNTEAFF. DNA of the CDR3: TGTGCCAGCAGTGTCGCCGGGACAGGGCTTAACACTGAAGCTTTCTTT.

The chain joins TRBV6-6 to TRBJ2-7, with D perhaps matching TRBD1 (6 bases). Germline V lookup: CDR1 MNHNY, CDR2 SVGAGI (reference sequence). The CDR3 runs 14 residues. Trimming took 8 bases from V and 2 from J, leaving 16 bases between them. The CDR3 region has the DNA TGTGCCAGCGGGGTTACAGGGAGCCCCTACGAGCAGTACTTC. Its translation is CASGVTGSPYEQYF.

The chain combines TRBV5-6 with TRBJ2-2; D might be TRBD1 (6 bases). Germline V CDR1 and CDR2: SGHDT, YYEEEE. V was trimmed by 0 bases and J by 6 bases, leaving 12 bases between them. The CDR3 runs 15 residues. The CDR3 loop is CASSLVGAEPGELFF. CDR3 coding DNA: TGTGCCAGCAGCTTGGTGGGGGCCGAACCCGGGGAGCTGTTTTTT.

The chain recombines TRBV24-1 with TRBJ2-1; D is possibly TRBD1 (5 bases). The V end was cut by 6 bases, the J end by 4 bases, with 6 bases between. This CDR3 has 12 amino acids. Germline-derived CDR1 and CDR2 are KGHDR and SFDVKD. The CDR3 loop reads CATSKGYNEQFF. The DNA of the CDR3 is TGTGCCACCAGTAAGGGGTACAATGAGCAGTTCTTC.

The V and J genes are TRBV7-3 and TRBJ2-7; D gene uncertain. CDR3 size: 11 residues. Looked up from germline, CDR1 is SGHTA and CDR2 is FQGTGA. Between the trimmed V and J ends, which lost 5 bases and 10 bases, there was a span of 12 bases. CDR3 loop: CASSLSRAQYF. The CDR3 region has the DNA TGTGCCAGCAGCCTATCCCGTGCCCAGTACTTC. The full variable domain, its missing parts supplied by reference TRBV7-3 and TRBJ2-7, is GAGVSQTPSNKVTEKGKYVELRCDPISGHTALYWYRQSLGQGPEFLIYFQGTGAADDSGLPNDRFFAVRPEGSVSTLKIQRTERGDSAVYLCASSLSRAQYFGPGTRLTVT.